This T cell receptor beta chain was captured by sequencing in a study of blood T cell repertoires in COVID-19. Study background: The origin of the acute and convalescent COVID-19 samples was the United States, Italy and Spain. PBMCs, B-cell-depleted T cells, or T cells were the source of the cDNA or gDNA that made up the material.

Germline V gene sequence: CDR1 SGDLS, CDR2 YYNGEE. CDR3 size: 14 residues. V dropped 0 bases and J dropped 5 bases, with 11 bases sitting between them. Clones were sequenced by immunoSEQ multiplex PCR, and TCRdb holds only the in-frame ones, with some missing. In the table there are about 250,000 clones, under 90% of which are singletons. Everyone who took part was roughly 18 to 89 years old, and they came from about two dozen US areas. This TCR was sampled from a man in his forties who had recovered from COVID-19. The sequenced material came from PBMCs or T cells enriched from blood (not recorded which). The chain joins TRBV9 to TRBJ2-5; a possible D gene is TRBD2 (6 bases). The CDR3 DNA reads TGTGCCAGCAGCGTAGCTCTGGCGGGGGAGACCCAGTACTTC. Protein: CASSVALAGETQYF.